One sample yielded the 16 T cell receptor beta chains listed below, sequenced in a study of OX40 agonist ivuxolimab in advanced cancers. Using immunoSEQ multiplex PCR, the repertoire was profiled, and TCRdb retains in-frame clones only, with some absent. The table records roughly 71,000 clones, 84% of them present only once. Sequencing was performed on CD4+ or CD8+ T cells sorted from blood, taken in a trial of the OX40 agonist ivuxolimab. These TCRs come from an adult with an advanced solid tumor such as melanoma, head and neck, liver or kidney cancer.

This clone was seen only once. The rearrangement joins TRBV29-1 to TRBJ1-1; no clear D gene. The germline CDR1 and CDR2 sequences are SQVTM and ANQGSEA. The CDR3 contains 10 residues. Trimming pared 4 bases from V and 3 bases from J, leaving 3 bases between. CDR3 amino acids: CSVGDTEAFF. In DNA form, the CDR3 reads TGCAGCGTTGGGGACACTGAAGCTTTCTTT. Variable domain in full (rest from reference TRBV29-1 and TRBJ1-1): SAVISQKPSRDICQRGTSLTIQCQVDSQVTMMFWYRQQPGQSLTLIATANQGSEATYESGFVIDKFPISRPNLTFSTLTVSNMSPEDSSIYLCSVGDTEAFFGQGTRLTVV.

V and J are TRBV7-3 and TRBJ2-1; 8 nucleotides agree with TRBD1. The germline V gene encodes CDR1 SGHTA and CDR2 FQGTGA. V shed 1 base, J shed 10 bases, and the junction held 3 bases outside the gene matches. The CDR3 is made up of 13 amino acids. CDR3 DNA sequence: TGTGCCAGCAGCTTAAATACAGGGGGAGAGCAGTTCTTC. Translation gives CASSLNTGGEQFF.

This rearrangement joins TRBV7-3 to TRBJ2-3, with TRBD2 identical over 7 bases. With V trimmed by 5 bases and J by 2 bases, 10 bases remained unmatched. The germline V gene has CDR1 SGHTA and CDR2 FQGTGA. This CDR3 region has 16 residues. The CDR3 region has the DNA TGTGCCAGCAGCCCCCTGGGAAGCGGGATCACAGATACGCAGTATTTT. It specifies CASSPLGSGITDTQYF.

CDR3 residues: CASSLSRRLSTEAFF. For the CDR3, the DNA is TGTGCCAGCAGTTTATCGCGTAGGTTGAGCACTGAAGCTTTCTTT. This chain links TRBV27 with TRBJ1-1, with D unresolved. Germline values: CDR1 MNHEY, CDR2 SMNVEV (reference sequence). The CDR3 contains 15 residues. Trimming removed 0 bases from V and 4 bases from J, with 12 bases in between.

The rearrangement uses TRBV7-2 and TRBJ2-5; no reliable D call. CDR3 length equals 12 residues. Per the germline V gene, CDR1 is SGHTA and CDR2 is FQGNSA. The V gene lost 8 bases and the J gene lost 5 bases, with 12 bases spanning the gap. CDR3 amino acids: CASSPERETQYF. CDR3 sequence (DNA): TGTGCCAGCTCCCCGGAAAGGGAGACCCAGTACTTC.

V gene TRBV21-1 combines with J gene TRBJ2-7; TRBD1 is the table's D call, not checked against the DNA. TRBV21-1 is deemed a pseudogene. This CDR3 comprises 15 residues. CDR3 protein: CASSKGARITCEQYF. Written as DNA, the CDR3 is TGTGCCAGCAGCAAAGGGGCCAGGATTACTTGCGAGCAGTACTTC.

The chain couples TRBV28 to TRBJ1-6, with 9 bases identical to TRBD1. Germline CDR1 MDHEN, CDR2 SYDVKM. V lost 3 bases and J lost 9; bases outside the gene matches: 9. There are 16 residues in the CDR3. CDR3 bases: TGTGCCAGCAGTTTGCTTACAGGGGGCGCTGCTTCACCCCTCCACTTT. Its translation is CASSLLTGGAASPLHF.

The rearrangement links TRBV5-4 to TRBJ2-7, with D possibly matching TRBD1 (5 bases). Trimming removed 2 bases at V and 2 bases at J, with 11 bases between. This CDR3 spans 14 amino acids. Germline CDR1 SGHNT, CDR2 YYREEE (reference sequence). The CDR3: CASSFRQNPYEQYF. The DNA of the CDR3 is TGTGCCAGCAGCTTCCGACAGAATCCCTACGAGCAGTACTTC.

The chain uses TRBV2 and TRBJ1-6; D uncertain. The CDR3 runs 14 residues. Germline assignment: CDR1 SNHLY and CDR2 FYNNEI. The ends were cut back, 8 bases at V and 6 bases at J, with 14 bases in the middle. CDR3 in amino acids: CASLFGDGNSPLHF. The DNA for the CDR3 is TGTGCCAGCCTCTTTGGAGACGGTAATTCACCCCTCCACTTT.

The chain joins TRBV5-1 to TRBJ2-3; 11 bases align to TRBD2. Germline values: CDR1 SGHRS, CDR2 YFSETQ. V shed 4 bases, J shed 0 bases, and the junction held 4 bases outside the gene matches. This CDR3 is 16 amino acids long. CDR3 residues: CASSEGLAVSTDTQYF. The CDR3 DNA is TGCGCCAGCAGCGAGGGACTAGCGGTGAGCACAGATACGCAGTATTTT.

The chain has TRBV30 and TRBJ2-1, with 14 bases that match TRBD2. Germline CDR1 GTSNPN, CDR2 SVGIG (reference sequence). J lost 8 bases, V lost 2 bases, and 8 bases had no gene match. This CDR3 is built from 16 residues. Here the CDR3 reads CAWSSLTSGGAYEQFF. The CDR3 DNA reads TGTGCCTGGAGTTCGTTGACTAGCGGGGGGGCGTATGAGCAGTTCTTC.

This rearrangement joins TRBV28 to TRBJ1-5; D gene ambiguous. Germline CDR1 and CDR2: MDHEN and SYDVKM. The length of the CDR3 is 12 residues. The V and J ends lost 5 bases and 6 bases respectively, with 8 bases between them. This CDR3 reads CASSMTVQPQHF. CDR3 nucleotide sequence: TGTGCCAGCAGTATGACGGTTCAGCCCCAGCATTTT.

CDR3 nucleotides: TGTGCCAGCAGCTTCCAAAGGGGGACAGGTAGCAATCAGCCCCAGCATTTT. It specifies CASSFQRGTGSNQPQHF. The chain has TRBV7-8 and TRBJ1-5; TRBD1 matches 8 bases. Germline CDR1 is SGHVS and CDR2 is FQNEAQ. CDR3 length equals 17 residues. V was clipped by 3 bases and J by 0 bases; unmatched bases: 7. Looking up the rest from reference TRBV7-8 and TRBJ1-5 gives the full variable domain: GAGVSQSPRYKVAKRGQDVALRCDPISGHVSLFWYQQALGQGPEFLTYFQNEAQLDKSGLPSDRFFAERPEGSVSTLKIQRTQQEDSAVYLCASSFQRGTGSNQPQHFGDGTRLSIL.

The chain couples TRBV5-1 to TRBJ1-2; tentatively, D is TRBD1 (5 bases). Germline V CDR1 and CDR2: SGHRS, YFSETQ. Trimming took off 4 bases at V and 5 bases at J, with 21 bases between the two ends. This CDR3 region has 16 residues. In nucleotides, the CDR3 is TGCGCCAGCAGCCCTCGCACCGGGTCCGGGGGATATGGCTACACCTTC. Translated: CASSPRTGSGGYGYTF.

The chain combines TRBV5-4 with TRBJ2-1, with 13 bases identical to TRBD2. The CDR3 loop spans 16 amino acids. Germline-derived CDR1 and CDR2 are SGHNT and YYREEE (reference sequence). V trimming: 3 bases; J trimming: 3 bases; junction bases outside the gene matches: 3. The CDR3 loop reads CASSSTSGGYYNEQFF. CDR3 coding DNA: TGTGCCAGCAGCTCGACTAGCGGGGGGTACTACAATGAGCAGTTCTTC.

The V and J genes are TRBV14 and TRBJ2-7, with a possible D match to TRBD1 (7 bases). Trimming removed 0 bases from V and 4 bases from J, with 22 bases in between. CDR1 is SGHDN, CDR2 FVKESK, per germline. The CDR3 length is 18 residues. Here the CDR3 reads CASSQDPRYGQGGYEQYF. CDR3 nucleotide sequence: TGTGCCAGCAGCCAAGATCCACGATATGGGCAGGGGGGTTACGAGCAGTACTTC.